This TCR beta chain was captured by sequencing in a study of T cells in Graves' hyperthyroidism and ophthalmopathy. J gave up 1 base and V 4 bases, and 8 bases lay outside the gene matches. The germline V gene encodes CDR1 SGHTS and CDR2 YDEGEE. There are 16 residues in the CDR3. RNA transcripts gave rise to amplified TCR beta CDR3 regions. The TCR CDR3 was amplified in a first-round RT-PCR using the HTBI primer set. MiXCR was run by TCRdb on the multiplex PCR reads, yielding one entry per CDR3 protein. The top ten hold roughly 13% of the sample, which has more than 450,000 distinct CDR3 sequences, 14% seen once. This clonotype was recorded a few times.

The chain uses TRBV5-8 and TRBJ1-3; 7 bases map to TRBD1. This receptor was obtained from a woman between 40 and 50 years old with Graves' hyperthyroidism. The specimen was blood. The CDR3 spells CASSQPLTGSGNTIYF. The CDR3 DNA is TGTGCCAGCAGCCAGCCTTTGACAGGGTCTGGAAACACCATATATTTT.